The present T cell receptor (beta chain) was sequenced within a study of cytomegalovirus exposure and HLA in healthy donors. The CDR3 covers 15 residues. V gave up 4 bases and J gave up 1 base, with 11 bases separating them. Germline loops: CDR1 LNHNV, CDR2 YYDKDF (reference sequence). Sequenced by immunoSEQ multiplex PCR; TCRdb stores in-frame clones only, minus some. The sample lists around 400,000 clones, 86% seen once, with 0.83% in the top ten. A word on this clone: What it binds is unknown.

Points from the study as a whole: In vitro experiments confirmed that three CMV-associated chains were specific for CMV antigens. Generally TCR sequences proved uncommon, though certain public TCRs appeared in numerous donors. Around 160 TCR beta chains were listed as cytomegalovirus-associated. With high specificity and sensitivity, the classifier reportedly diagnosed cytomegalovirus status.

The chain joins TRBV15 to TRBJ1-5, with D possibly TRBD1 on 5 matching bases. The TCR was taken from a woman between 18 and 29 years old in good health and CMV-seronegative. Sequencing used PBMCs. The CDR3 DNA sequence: TGTGCCACCAGCAATGGGGGGGTGAGCAATCAGCCCCAGCATTTT. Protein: CATSNGGVSNQPQHF.